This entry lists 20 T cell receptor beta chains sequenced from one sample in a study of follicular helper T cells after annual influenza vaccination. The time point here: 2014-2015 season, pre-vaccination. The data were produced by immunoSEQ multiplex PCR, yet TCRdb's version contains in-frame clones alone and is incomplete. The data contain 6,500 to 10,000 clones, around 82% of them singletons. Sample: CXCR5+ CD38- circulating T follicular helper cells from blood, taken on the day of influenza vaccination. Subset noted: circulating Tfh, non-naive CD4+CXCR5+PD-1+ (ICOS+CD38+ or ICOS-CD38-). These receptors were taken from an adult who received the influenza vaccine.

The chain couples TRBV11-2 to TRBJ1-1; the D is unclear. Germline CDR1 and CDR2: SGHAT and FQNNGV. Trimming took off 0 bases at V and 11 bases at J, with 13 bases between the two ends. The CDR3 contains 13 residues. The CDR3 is CASSLDYRGFAFF. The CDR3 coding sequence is TGTGCCAGCAGCTTAGATTATCGGGGTTTCGCTTTCTTT.

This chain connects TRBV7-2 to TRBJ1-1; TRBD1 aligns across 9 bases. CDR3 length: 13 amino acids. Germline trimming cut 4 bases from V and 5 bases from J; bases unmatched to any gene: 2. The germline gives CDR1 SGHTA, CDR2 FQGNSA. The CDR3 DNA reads TGTGCCAGCAGCTGGGACAGGGTAACTGAAGCTTTCTTT. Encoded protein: CASSWDRVTEAFF. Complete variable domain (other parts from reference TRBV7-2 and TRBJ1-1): GAGVSQSPSNKVTEKGKDVELRCDPISGHTALYWYRQSLGQGLEFLIYFQGNSAPDKSGLPSDRFSAERTGGSVSTLTIQRTQQEDSAVYLCASSWDRVTEAFFGQGTRLTVV.

DNA of the CDR3: TGCAGCGGGGACCCCTCCGATACGCAGTATTTT. It specifies CSGDPSDTQYF. V is TRBV29-1 and J is TRBJ2-3; D possibly uses TRBD1 or TRBD2 (5 bases each). From germline, CDR1 is SQVTM and CDR2 ANQGSEA. V lost 7 bases, J lost 6 bases, and 11 bases lay in between. This CDR3 has 11 amino acids.

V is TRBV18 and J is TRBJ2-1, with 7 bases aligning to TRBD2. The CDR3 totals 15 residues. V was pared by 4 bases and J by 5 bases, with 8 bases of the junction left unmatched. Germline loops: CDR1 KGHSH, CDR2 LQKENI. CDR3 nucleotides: TGTGCCAGCTCACGTCCGGGACTACTTGACAATGAGCAGTTCTTC. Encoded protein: CASSRPGLLDNEQFF.

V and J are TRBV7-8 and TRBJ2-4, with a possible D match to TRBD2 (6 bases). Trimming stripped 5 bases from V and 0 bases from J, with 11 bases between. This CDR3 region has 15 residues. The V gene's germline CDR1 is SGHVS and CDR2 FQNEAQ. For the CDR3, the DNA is TGTGCCAGCAGCCCTACCGGGGGAGCCAAAAACATTCAGTACTTC. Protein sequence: CASSPTGGAKNIQYF.

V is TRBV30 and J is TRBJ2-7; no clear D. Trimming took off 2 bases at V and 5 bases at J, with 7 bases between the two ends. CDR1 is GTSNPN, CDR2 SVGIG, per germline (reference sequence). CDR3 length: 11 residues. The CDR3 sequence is CAWSLGNEQYF. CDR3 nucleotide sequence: TGTGCCTGGAGTTTGGGGAACGAGCAGTACTTC.

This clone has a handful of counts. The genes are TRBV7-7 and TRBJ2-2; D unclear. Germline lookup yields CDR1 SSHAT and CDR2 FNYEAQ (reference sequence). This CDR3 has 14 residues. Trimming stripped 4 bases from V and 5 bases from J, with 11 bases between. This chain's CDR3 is CASSSQVRTGELFF. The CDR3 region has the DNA TGTGCCAGCAGCTCACAAGTTAGGACCGGGGAGCTGTTTTTT.

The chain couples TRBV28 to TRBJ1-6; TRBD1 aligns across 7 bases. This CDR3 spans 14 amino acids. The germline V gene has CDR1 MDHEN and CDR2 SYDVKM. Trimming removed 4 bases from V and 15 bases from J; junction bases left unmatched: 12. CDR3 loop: CASSSGQGGNDLHF. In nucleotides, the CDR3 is TGTGCCAGCAGTTCCGGGCAGGGGGGTAACGACCTCCACTTT.

CDR3: CASSSTSGGANTGELFF. The CDR3 DNA follows: TGTGCCAGCAGCTCGACTAGCGGGGGGGCTAACACCGGGGAGCTGTTTTTT. The chain recombines TRBV9 with TRBJ2-2; 14 positions agree with TRBD2. Germline CDR1 is SGDLS and CDR2 is YYNGEE. This CDR3 contains 17 residues. V lost 4 bases and J lost 2; bases outside the gene matches: 4.

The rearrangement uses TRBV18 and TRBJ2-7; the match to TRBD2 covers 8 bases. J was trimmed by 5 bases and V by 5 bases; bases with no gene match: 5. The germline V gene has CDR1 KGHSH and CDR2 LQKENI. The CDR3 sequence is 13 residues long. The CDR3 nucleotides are TGTGCCAGCTCAACGGGGGGGATTAACGAGCAGTACTTC. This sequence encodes CASSTGGINEQYF.

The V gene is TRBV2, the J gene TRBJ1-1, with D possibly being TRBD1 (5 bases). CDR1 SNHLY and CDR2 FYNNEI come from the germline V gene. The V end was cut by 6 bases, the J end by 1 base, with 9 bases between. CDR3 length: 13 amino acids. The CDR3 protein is CASRVQENTEAFF. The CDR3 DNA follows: TGTGCCAGCAGGGTACAGGAGAACACTGAAGCTTTCTTT.

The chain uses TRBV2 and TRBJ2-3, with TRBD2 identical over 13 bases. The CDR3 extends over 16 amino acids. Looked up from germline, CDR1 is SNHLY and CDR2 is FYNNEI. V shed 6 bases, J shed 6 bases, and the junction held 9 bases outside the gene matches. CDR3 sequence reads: CASRQTSGGLGDTQYF. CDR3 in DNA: TGTGCCAGCAGGCAGACTAGCGGGGGGCTAGGGGATACGCAGTATTTT.

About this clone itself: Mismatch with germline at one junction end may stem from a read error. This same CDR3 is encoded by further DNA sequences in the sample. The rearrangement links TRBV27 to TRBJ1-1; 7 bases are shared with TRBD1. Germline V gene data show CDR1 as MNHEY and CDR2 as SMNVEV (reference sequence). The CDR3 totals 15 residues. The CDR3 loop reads CASRSSRGANTEAFF. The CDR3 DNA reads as TGTGCCAGCAGGTCCTCCAGGGGGGCGAACACTGAAGCCTTCTTT.

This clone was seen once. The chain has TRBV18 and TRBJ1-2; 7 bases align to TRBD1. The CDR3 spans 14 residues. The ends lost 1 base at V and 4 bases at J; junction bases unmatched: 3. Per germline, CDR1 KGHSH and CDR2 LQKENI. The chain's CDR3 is CASSPQGAFYGYTF. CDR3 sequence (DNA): TGTGCCAGCTCACCACAGGGGGCATTCTATGGCTACACCTTC. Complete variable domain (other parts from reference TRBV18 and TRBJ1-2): NAGVMQNPRHLVRRRGQEARLRCSPMKGHSHVYWYRQLPEEGLKFMVYLQKENIIDESGMPKERFSAEFPKEGPSILRIQQVVRGDSAAYFCASSPQGAFYGYTFGSGTRLTVV.

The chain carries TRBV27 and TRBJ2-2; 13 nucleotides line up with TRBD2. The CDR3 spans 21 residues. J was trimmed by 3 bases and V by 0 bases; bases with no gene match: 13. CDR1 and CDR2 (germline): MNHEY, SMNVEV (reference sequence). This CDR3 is CASSLSMVPGLAGAHTGELFF. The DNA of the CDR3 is TGTGCCAGCAGTTTATCGATGGTTCCCGGACTAGCGGGGGCACACACCGGGGAGCTGTTTTTT.

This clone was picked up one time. The CDR3 DNA reads TGCGCCAGCAGCCTCCTGTCAGGGAATGAAAAACTGTTTTTT. This sequence encodes CASSLLSGNEKLFF. V is TRBV5-1 and J is TRBJ1-4; D is possibly TRBD1 (5 bases). Trimming cost V 4 bases and J 5 bases, with 12 bases left between them. The CDR3 spans 14 residues. Germline V gene data show CDR1 as SGHRS and CDR2 as YFSETQ.

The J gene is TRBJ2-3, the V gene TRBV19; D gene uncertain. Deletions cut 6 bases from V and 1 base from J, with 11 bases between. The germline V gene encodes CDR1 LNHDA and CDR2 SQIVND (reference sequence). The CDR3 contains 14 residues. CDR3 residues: CASSFDRRTDTQYF. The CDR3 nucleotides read TGTGCCAGTAGCTTCGACCGACGCACAGATACGCAGTATTTT. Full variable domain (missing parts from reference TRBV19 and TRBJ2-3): DGGITQSPKYLFRKEGQNVTLSCEQNLNHDAMYWYRQDPGQGLRLIYYSQIVNDFQKGDIAEGYSVSREKKESFPLTVTSAQKNPTAFYLCASSFDRRTDTQYFGPGTRLTVL.

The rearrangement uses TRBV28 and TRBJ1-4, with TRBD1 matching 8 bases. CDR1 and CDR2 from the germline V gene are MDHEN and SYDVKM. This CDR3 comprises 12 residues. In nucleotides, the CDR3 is TGTGCTGCCCAGGGGGCGCCTGAAAAACTGTTTTTT. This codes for CAAQGAPEKLFF.

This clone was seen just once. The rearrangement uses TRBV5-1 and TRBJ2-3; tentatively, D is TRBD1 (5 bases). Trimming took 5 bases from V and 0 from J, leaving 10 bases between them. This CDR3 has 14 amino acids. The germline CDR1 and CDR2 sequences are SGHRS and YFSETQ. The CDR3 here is CASRPRQSTDTQYF. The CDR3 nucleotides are TGCGCCAGCAGACCGAGACAGAGCACAGATACGCAGTATTTT.

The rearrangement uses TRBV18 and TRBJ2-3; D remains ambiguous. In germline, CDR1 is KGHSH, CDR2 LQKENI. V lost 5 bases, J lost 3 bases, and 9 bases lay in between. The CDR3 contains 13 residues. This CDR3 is CASSSLETDTQYF. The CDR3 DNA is TGTGCCAGCTCATCCTTAGAGACAGATACGCAGTATTTT.